This T cell receptor beta chain was captured in a study of human T cells and chemical hapten exposure. The overall study: Variability of per-sample TCR yields stemmed mainly from small differences in pooled library volume. Whole-study results and caveats: DPC sensitization did not alter TCRs above 1 in 1000 frequency.

Extraction yielded total RNA from whole blood (unfractionated). With 0 bases removed from V and 9 bases from J, the gap between germline ends came to 14 bases. Looked up from germline, CDR1 is SGHDN and CDR2 is FVKESK. The CDR3 has 14 residues. The study's library attached unique molecular identifiers to single cDNA molecules. Per the study methods: A per-sample median of roughly 91,000 TCRs was observed, with a range of about 23,224 to 700,000. One entry per CDR3 protein results from TCRdb running MiXCR on the 5' RACE reads. For this entry, the V and J calls and clone size follow TCRdb and not the study's own pipeline. The sample consists of roughly 120,000 distinct CDR3 sequences, around 20% of them appearing once. This clonotype was seen more than once but under ten times. Its specificity is unknown.

The sequence was collected from a human donor in good health. The V gene is TRBV14, the J gene TRBJ2-5; TRBD2 is a possible D gene (6 bases). The CDR3 loop reads CASSQEARRRAQYF. CDR3 nucleotide sequence: TGTGCCAGCAGCCAAGAGGCCAGGAGGAGGGCCCAGTACTTC.